The 28 T cell receptor beta chains below all came from one sample that was sequenced in a study of blood T cell repertoires in COVID-19. Sequencing used immunoSEQ multiplex PCR; TCRdb keeps in-frame clones, though not all of them. The sample includes approximately 35,000 clones, roughly 80% of them seen just once. Sequenced input: peripheral blood. The receptors were sampled from a man older than 75 with acute or convalescent COVID-19.

The genes are TRBV5-1 and TRBJ2-5; D is undetermined. This CDR3 has 15 residues. Germline-derived CDR1 and CDR2 are SGHRS and YFSETQ. V gave up 1 base and J gave up 1 base, with 11 bases separating them. In DNA, the CDR3 is TGCGCCAGCAGCTTGTCCTCTAGGCCCCAAGAGACCCAGTACTTC. Its translation is CASSLSSRPQETQYF.

V usage is TRBV3-1 (or the pseudogene TRBV3-2) and J usage is TRBJ2-3, with D perhaps matching TRBD2 (6 bases). V lost 4 bases and J lost 4, with 9 bases in between. The CDR3 spans 13 residues. CDR1 LGHDT and CDR2 YNNKEL come from the germline V gene (reference sequence). CDR3 amino acids: CASSLPGADTQYF. CDR3 DNA: TGTGCCAGCAGCCTCCCGGGAGCAGATACGCAGTATTTT.

V gene TRBV5-1 combines with J gene TRBJ2-3, with D perhaps matching TRBD2 (5 bases). This CDR3 has 16 amino acids. In germline, CDR1 is SGHRS, CDR2 YFSETQ. V was cut by 0 bases and J by 1 base, with 12 bases left in between. The CDR3 is CASSLGAGWGTDTQYF. DNA for the CDR3: TGCGCCAGCAGCTTGGGTGCGGGTTGGGGCACAGATACGCAGTATTTT.

In its sample, this clone was seen a few times. The J gene is TRBJ2-7, the V gene TRBV6-5, with 8 bases fitting TRBD2. Germline loops: CDR1 MNHEY, CDR2 SVGAGI. V lost 2 bases, J lost 5 bases, and 2 bases stayed unmatched. The CDR3 covers 13 residues. CDR3 region: CASSYGGGNEQYF. The DNA of the CDR3 is TGTGCCAGCAGTTACGGCGGGGGGAACGAGCAGTACTTC.

V gene TRBV30 combines with J gene TRBJ2-7; perhaps TRBD2 as D (6 bases). This CDR3 has 14 amino acids. V was cut by 5 bases and J by 2 bases, with 16 bases left in between. Germline V gene data show CDR1 as GTSNPN and CDR2 as SVGIG (reference sequence). In DNA form, the CDR3 reads TGTGCCTGGGTCCCCCGGGCGGGGACCTACGAGCAGTACTTC. This translates into CAWVPRAGTYEQYF. The variable domain in full, completed from reference TRBV30 and TRBJ2-7, reads SQTIHQWPATLVQPVGSPLSLECTVEGTSNPNLYWYRQAAGRGLQLLFYSVGIGQISSEVPQNLSASRPQDRQFILSSKKLLLSDSGFYLCAWVPRAGTYEQYFGPGTRLTVT.

This clone was picked up one time. J is TRBJ2-7 and V is TRBV5-4, with 7 positions matching TRBD2. V shed 4 bases and J 4 bases; nucleotides not matched to a gene: 14. The germline gives CDR1 SGHNT, CDR2 YYREEE (reference sequence). The CDR3 length is 16 residues. CDR3 sequence (DNA): TGTGCCAGCAGCCCGCTGGGGGGGGTATCTACTTACGAGCAGTACTTC. It yields the protein CASSPLGGVSTYEQYF.

The chain uses TRBV6-4 and TRBJ2-7, with TRBD1 matching 11 bases. The germline gives CDR1 MRHNA, CDR2 SNTAGT. V lost 10 bases, J lost 4 bases, and 3 bases stayed unmatched. This CDR3 has 12 residues. The CDR3 coding sequence is TGTGCCAACCGGGACAGGGGGTACGAGCAGTACTTC. Translating it yields CANRDRGYEQYF.

The CDR3 DNA sequence: TGTGCCAGCAGTGGGGGGGGAGGCGAGCAGTACTTC. This gives the protein CASSGGGGEQYF. This chain uses TRBV12-3 or TRBV12-4 with TRBJ2-7; 7 bases match TRBD2. The CDR3 length is 12 residues. V dropped 5 bases and J dropped 6; count of bases not matched to a gene: 4.

As DNA, the CDR3 is TGTGCCAGCAGTTCCCCCGGACAGGGTAACAATCAGCCCCAGCATTTT. Translating gives CASSSPGQGNNQPQHF. The chain links TRBV28 to TRBJ1-5, with TRBD1 identical over 8 bases. CDR1 and CDR2 (germline): MDHEN, SYDVKM. V was clipped by 4 bases and J by 3 bases; unmatched bases: 8. The CDR3 length is 16 residues.

This chain joins TRBV9 and TRBJ1-2, with a tentative D call TRBD1 (6 bases). The CDR3 has 13 residues. Between the trimmed V and J ends, which lost 0 bases and 4 bases, there was a span of 7 bases. Per germline, CDR1 SGDLS and CDR2 YYNGEE. The CDR3, as DNA: TGTGCCAGCAGCGTAGGCAGGGGCTATGGCTACACCTTC. It codes for CASSVGRGYGYTF.

The rearrangement uses TRBV6-5 and TRBJ2-7; 9 bases line up with TRBD1. The CDR3 sequence is 12 residues long. The junction had 5 bases not matched to a gene; V was cut back by 5 bases and J by 9 bases. Germline loops: CDR1 MNHEY, CDR2 SVGAGI. The CDR3 nucleotides are TGTGCCAGCAGTCCGGGACAGGGCAGGCAGTACTTC. As protein: CASSPGQGRQYF.

V usage is TRBV6-1 and J usage is TRBJ1-1; TRBD1 matches at 8 bases. The V and J ends lost 1 base and 11 bases, in that order; junction bases with no gene match: 6. Per the germline V gene, CDR1 is MNHNS and CDR2 is SASEGT. The CDR3 loop spans 13 amino acids. The CDR3 sequence: CASSEVRGRGAFF. In DNA, the CDR3 is TGTGCCAGCAGTGAAGTCAGGGGGCGAGGCGCTTTCTTT.

This clone was observed at least ten times. The rearrangement joins TRBV19 to TRBJ2-2, with 7 bases lining up with TRBD1. V lost 5 bases and J lost 0; bases outside the gene matches: 9. The CDR3 spans 17 residues. Germline V gene sequence: CDR1 LNHDA, CDR2 SQIVND (reference sequence). The CDR3 sequence is CASSPRTGPANTGELFF. In DNA form, the CDR3 reads TGTGCCAGTAGTCCCCGGACAGGCCCCGCGAACACCGGGGAGCTGTTTTTT.

This chain links TRBV5-1 with TRBJ2-7, with D possibly matching TRBD1 (6 bases). The CDR3 extends over 13 amino acids. V lost 7 bases to trimming and J lost 3 bases, with 14 bases between them. Looked up from germline, CDR1 is SGHRS and CDR2 is YFSETQ. This CDR3 is CASGGQYIYEQYF. The CDR3 DNA sequence: TGCGCCAGCGGAGGACAGTACATCTACGAGCAGTACTTC.

The gene calls are TRBV6-2 or TRBV6-3 and TRBJ2-1, with TRBD2 matching over 11 bases. Trimming took 4 bases from V and 4 from J; bases not matched to a gene: 3. The CDR3 runs to 15 residues. Germline CDR1 and CDR2: MNHEY and SVGEGT. In nucleotides, the CDR3 is TGTGCCAGCAGTTTGCTAGCGGGAGGATACAATGAGCAGTTCTTC. It is translated as CASSLLAGGYNEQFF.

V usage is TRBV24-1 and J usage is TRBJ2-7; 14 bases line up with TRBD2. Germline values: CDR1 KGHDR, CDR2 SFDVKD. Trimming at V came to 0 bases and at J to 4 bases, leaving 4 bases not matched to a gene. The CDR3 contains 17 residues. The DNA for the CDR3 is TGTGCCACCAGTGATTTGAGGGGGACTAGCGGGAGATACGAGCAGTACTTC. Amino acids: CATSDLRGTSGRYEQYF.

Concerning this clone itself: At one end, the junction sequence differs from germline, possibly due to a read error. The rearrangement links TRBV6-5 to TRBJ1-1, with D possibly TRBD1 on 6 matching bases. Germline lookup yields CDR1 MNHEY and CDR2 SVGAGI. The CDR3 runs to 13 residues. The DNA of the CDR3 is TGTGCCAGCAGCTTAAACCGGGACACAGAAGCTTTCTTT. It codes for CASSLNRDTEAFF.

The CDR3 DNA is TGTGCCAGCAGCTCCCTTGGGGGCGGAACCGGGGAGCTGTTTTTT. Amino acid sequence: CASSSLGGGTGELFF. This rearrangement joins TRBV7-9 to TRBJ2-2, with a weak D call TRBD1 (6 bases). This CDR3 has 15 amino acids. CDR1 is SEHNR and CDR2 is FQNEAQ in the germline V gene (reference sequence). Trimming took 4 bases from V and 5 from J, leaving 14 bases between them.

The rearrangement links TRBV19 to TRBJ1-6; no reliable D call. V lost 6 bases to trimming and J lost 3 bases, with 15 bases between them. Per the germline V gene, CDR1 is LNHDA and CDR2 is SQIVND (reference sequence). The CDR3 has 16 residues. DNA of the CDR3: TGTGCCAGTAGACCGGACTCAATTCTCTATAATTCACCCCTCCACTTT. Protein product: CASRPDSILYNSPLHF.

This clone was detected ten times or more. The chain is built from TRBV15 and TRBJ1-6, with 10 positions matching TRBD1. The CDR3 extends over 16 amino acids. Germline V CDR1 and CDR2: LNHNV, YYDKDF (reference sequence). V was clipped by 2 bases and J by 7 bases; unmatched bases: 5. The CDR3 loop is CATSRKWTGGNSPLHF. DNA for the CDR3: TGTGCCACCAGCAGAAAATGGACAGGGGGAAATTCACCCCTCCACTTT.

This chain joins TRBV11-2 and TRBJ2-2; perhaps TRBD1 as D (6 bases). This CDR3 has 15 amino acids. CDR1 is SGHAT and CDR2 is FQNNGV in the germline V gene. With 5 bases removed from V and 2 bases from J, the gap between germline ends came to 12 bases. The CDR3 region is CASSLWTANTGELFF. The CDR3 bases are TGTGCCAGCAGCCTATGGACAGCTAACACCGGGGAGCTGTTTTTT.

The gene calls are TRBV4-2 and TRBJ1-4; D is ambiguous. The CDR3 has 14 amino acids. Trimming removed 0 bases at V and 8 bases at J, with 10 bases between. Germline CDR1 reads LGHNA; CDR2 reads YNFKEQ. CDR3 in amino acids: CASSQDRPPEKLFF. The DNA of the CDR3 is TGTGCCAGCAGCCAAGACAGGCCACCGGAAAAACTGTTTTTT.

The V call is TRBV7-8, the J call TRBJ1-2; 7 positions match TRBD1. This CDR3 comprises 14 residues. Germline CDR1 and CDR2: SGHVS and FQNEAQ. The V segment lost 1 base and the J segment 6 bases; nucleotides outside the gene matches: 5. The CDR3 here is CASSLVGGADGYTF. As DNA, the CDR3 is TGTGCCAGCAGCTTAGTAGGGGGCGCGGATGGCTACACCTTC.

This clone was counted between two and nine times. The chain joins TRBV5-1 to TRBJ1-5; 9 bases line up with TRBD1. With 3 bases clipped from V and 7 bases from J, the junction kept 8 bases outside the gene matches. Germline values: CDR1 SGHRS, CDR2 YFSETQ. There are 15 residues in the CDR3. This CDR3 reads CASSSGTGSKQPQHF. In nucleotides, the CDR3 is TGCGCCAGCAGCTCCGGGACAGGGTCGAAGCAGCCCCAGCATTTT.

The chain combines TRBV6-6 with TRBJ1-2, with TRBD1 matching over 8 bases. Germline V gene lookup returns CDR1 MNHNY and CDR2 SVGAGI (reference sequence). J lost 6 bases, V lost 6 bases, and 6 bases had no gene match. The CDR3 extends over 13 amino acids. DNA for the CDR3: TGTGCCAGCAGCTCGGACAGGGACGATGGCTACACCTTC. Protein product: CASSSDRDDGYTF.

This clone was seen only once. V is TRBV4-3 and J is TRBJ2-3, with 7 positions matching TRBD2. The CDR3 consists of 15 residues. V was pared by 4 bases and J by 6 bases, with 10 bases of the junction left unmatched. Germline values: CDR1 LGHNA, CDR2 YSLEER. The CDR3 loop is CASSLSGTTGDTQYF. Written as DNA, the CDR3 is TGCGCCAGCAGCCTCAGCGGGACTACGGGGGATACGCAGTATTTT.

The V call is TRBV11-2, the J call TRBJ1-1; a weak D match, TRBD1 (5 bases). This CDR3 comprises 14 residues. Between the trimmed V and J ends, which lost 6 bases and 4 bases, there was a span of 15 bases. Germline V gene sequence: CDR1 SGHAT, CDR2 FQNNGV. The CDR3 is CASSPRASATEAFF. CDR3 sequence (DNA): TGTGCCAGCAGTCCCAGGGCTTCTGCCACTGAAGCTTTCTTT. The full variable domain, completed using reference TRBV11-2 and TRBJ1-1, is EAGVAQSPRYKIIEKRQSVAFWCNPISGHATLYWYQQILGQGPKLLIQFQNNGVVDDSQLPKDRFSAERLKGVDSTLKIQPAKLEDSAVYLCASSPRASATEAFFGQGTRLTVV.

This sequence joins TRBV9 and TRBJ2-3; 8 bases match TRBD2. This CDR3 comprises 16 residues. V was clipped by 0 bases and J by 0 bases; unmatched bases: 3. Germline CDR1 reads SGDLS; CDR2 reads YYNGEE. The CDR3 DNA follows: TGTGCCAGCAGCGTAGGGGTAGCGGGGAGCACAGATACGCAGTATTTT. This codes for CASSVGVAGSTDTQYF.